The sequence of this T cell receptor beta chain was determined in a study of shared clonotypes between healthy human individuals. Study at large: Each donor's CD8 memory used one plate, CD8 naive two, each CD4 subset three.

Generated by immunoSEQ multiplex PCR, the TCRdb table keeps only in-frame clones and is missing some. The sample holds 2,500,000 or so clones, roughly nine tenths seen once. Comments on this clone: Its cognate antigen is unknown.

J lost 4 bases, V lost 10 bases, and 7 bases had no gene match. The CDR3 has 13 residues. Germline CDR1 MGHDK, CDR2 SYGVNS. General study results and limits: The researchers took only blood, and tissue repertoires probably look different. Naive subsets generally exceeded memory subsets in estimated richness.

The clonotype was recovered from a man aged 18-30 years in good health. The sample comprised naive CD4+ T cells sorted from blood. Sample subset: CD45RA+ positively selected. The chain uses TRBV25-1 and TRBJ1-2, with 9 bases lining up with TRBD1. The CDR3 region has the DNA TGTGCCACCACCACAGGGGGCGCCTATGGCTACACCTTC. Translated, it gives CATTTGGAYGYTF.